Following are 29 T cell receptor beta chains from one sample sequenced in a study of identifying expanded T cells in peripheral blood. Repertoires were generated with immunoSEQ multiplex PCR, while TCRdb's copy carries only in-frame clones and drops some. The top ten clones hold more than 2.5% of a sample with approximately 79,000 clones, roughly 88% of them seen once. The specimen was blood. The receptor set was obtained from a person aged 18 to 70 in good health.

The chain combines TRBV19 with TRBJ1-2, with D possibly TRBD1 on 5 matching bases. The CDR3 sequence is 17 residues long. V gave up 2 bases and J gave up 0 bases, with 16 bases separating them. The germline CDR1 and CDR2 sequences are LNHDA and SQIVND (reference sequence). The CDR3 nucleotides read TGTGCCAGTAGTATAAGGGCAGGGATGTCAGCTAACTATGGCTACACCTTC. Translation: CASSIRAGMSANYGYTF.

V usage is TRBV6-5 and J usage is TRBJ2-7; D unresolved. Per germline, CDR1 MNHEY and CDR2 SVGAGI. With 2 bases removed from V and 0 bases from J, the gap between germline ends came to 8 bases. The CDR3 has 14 amino acids. CDR3 in amino acids: CASSYGPASYEQYF. CDR3 in DNA: TGTGCCAGCAGTTACGGACCGGCCTCCTACGAGCAGTACTTC.

This clone was observed a few times. The chain carries TRBV11-2 and TRBJ1-3; D unclear. Germline loops: CDR1 SGHAT, CDR2 FQNNGV. The V gene lost 5 bases and the J gene lost 3 bases, with 8 bases spanning the gap. The CDR3 loop spans 13 amino acids. CDR3 sequence reads: CASSVVGGNTIYF. CDR3 bases: TGTGCCAGCAGCGTGGTGGGTGGAAACACCATATATTTT.

The V gene is TRBV27, the J gene TRBJ2-7; D is uncertain. Germline CDR1 MNHEY, CDR2 SMNVEV (reference sequence). The CDR3 totals 13 residues. With 3 bases removed from V and 7 bases from J, the gap between germline ends came to 13 bases. In DNA form, the CDR3 reads TGTGCCAGCAGTTTGGGCCCCTCTCGGGAGCAGTACTTC. Encoded protein: CASSLGPSREQYF.

V is TRBV5-1 and J is TRBJ2-5; 13 bases match TRBD2. Trimming cost V 0 bases and J 2 bases; bases outside gene matches: 4. The CDR3 extends over 17 amino acids. CDR1 and CDR2 (germline): SGHRS, YFSETQ. The CDR3 is CASSLGGTSGAQETQYF. The CDR3 DNA is TGCGCCAGCAGCTTGGGAGGGACTAGCGGGGCTCAAGAGACCCAGTACTTC.

This chain connects TRBV5-1 to TRBJ2-5; the match to TRBD1 covers 10 bases. The CDR3 contains 15 residues. The V gene end was trimmed by 4 bases and the J gene end by 5 bases; junction bases not matched to a gene: 8. Germline V CDR1 and CDR2: SGHRS, YFSETQ. CDR3 sequence (DNA): TGCGCCAGCAGCGGGGGGACAGGGGCACGGGAGACCCAGTACTTC. Protein sequence: CASSGGTGARETQYF.

V gene TRBV28 combines with J gene TRBJ1-6; maybe TRBD1 (6 bases). Germline V gives CDR1 MDHEN, CDR2 SYDVKM. CDR3 size: 16 residues. Trimming shortened V by 4 bases and J by 9 bases, and 19 bases separated the two germline ends. The CDR3 DNA reads TGTGCCAGCAGTTCCCCTGGACAGCTCGGTCGTTCACCCCTCCACTTT. Encoded protein: CASSSPGQLGRSPLHF.

The chain joins TRBV5-6 to TRBJ2-7; D is uncertain. This CDR3 has 13 residues. Germline CDR1 is SGHDT and CDR2 is YYEEEE. V was cut by 1 base and J by 4 bases, with 9 bases left in between. CDR3 coding DNA: TGTGCCAGCAGCTTGTCCCCACGATACGAGCAGTACTTC. As protein: CASSLSPRYEQYF.

The count of this clone is one. V and J are TRBV4-3 and TRBJ2-7; D not resolved. Germline V gene sequence: CDR1 LGHNA, CDR2 YSLEER. This CDR3 comprises 14 residues. Trimming removed 0 bases from V and 0 bases from J, with 6 bases in between. The CDR3 sequence is CASSQERSSYEQYF. The CDR3 coding sequence is TGCGCCAGCAGCCAAGAGCGGAGCTCCTACGAGCAGTACTTC.

This rearrangement joins TRBV28 to TRBJ2-3; TRBD2 matches 10 bases. Trimming at V came to 5 bases and at J to 3 bases, leaving 2 bases not matched to a gene. The CDR3 is made up of 14 amino acids. The V gene's germline CDR1 is MDHEN and CDR2 SYDVKM. The CDR3 nucleotides are TGTGCCAGCAGTGAAGCGGGGGGGACAGATACGCAGTATTTT. Its protein product is CASSEAGGTDTQYF.

This sequence joins TRBV2 and TRBJ2-5; 12 positions match TRBD2. This CDR3 has 14 residues. Per the germline V gene, CDR1 is SNHLY and CDR2 is FYNNEI. The V gene end was trimmed by 5 bases and the J gene end by 5 bases; junction bases not matched to a gene: 3. The CDR3 sequence: CASSLAGGWETQYF. CDR3 sequence (DNA): TGTGCCAGCAGTCTAGCGGGAGGGTGGGAGACCCAGTACTTC.

The gene calls are TRBV5-6 and TRBJ2-3, with a weak D call TRBD2 (6 bases). The CDR3 has 16 amino acids. Trimming cost V 1 base and J 1 base, with 13 bases left between them. Germline CDR1 SGHDT, CDR2 YYEEEE. CDR3 loop: CASSLRRAVGTDTQYF. The DNA of the CDR3 is TGTGCCAGCAGCTTGCGGAGGGCGGTTGGCACAGATACGCAGTATTTT. Full variable domain (rest looked up from reference TRBV5-6 and TRBJ2-3): DAGVTQSPTHLIKTRGQQVTLRCSPKSGHDTVSWYQQALGQGPQFIFQYYEEEERQRGNFPDRFSGHQFPNYSSELNVNALLLGDSALYLCASSLRRAVGTDTQYFGPGTRLTVL.

In nucleotides, the CDR3 is TGTGCCAGCAGTGGCTTGTCGGAGTTCTACGAGCAGTACTTC. As protein: CASSGLSEFYEQYF. The chain has TRBV6-1 and TRBJ2-7; D unclear. Trimming took off 4 bases at V and 3 bases at J, with 13 bases between the two ends. The CDR3 consists of 14 residues. In germline, CDR1 is MNHNS, CDR2 SASEGT.

The rearrangement uses TRBV19 and TRBJ2-1; D is undetermined. CDR1 LNHDA and CDR2 SQIVND come from the germline V gene (reference sequence). The CDR3 totals 11 residues. The V end was cut by 7 bases, the J end by 5 bases, with 6 bases between. CDR3 sequence reads: CASTDDNEQFF. The CDR3 region has the DNA TGTGCCAGTACGGATGACAATGAGCAGTTCTTC. The entire variable domain, with the rest obtained from reference TRBV19 and TRBJ2-1, is as follows: DGGITQSPKYLFRKEGQNVTLSCEQNLNHDAMYWYRQDPGQGLRLIYYSQIVNDFQKGDIAEGYSVSREKKESFPLTVTSAQKNPTAFYLCASTDDNEQFFGPGTRLTVL.

The V call is TRBV10-2, the J call TRBJ2-2; 12 positions match TRBD2. This CDR3 has 14 residues. V was clipped by 8 bases and J by 5 bases; unmatched bases: 3. CDR1 is WSHSY, CDR2 SAAADI, per germline. The CDR3 nucleotides read TGCGCCAGCCGACTAGCGGGAGAGACCGGGGAGCTGTTTTTT. Amino acids: CASRLAGETGELFF.

The chain links TRBV2 to TRBJ1-5; D gene uncertain. Trimming pared 1 base from V and 4 bases from J, leaving 8 bases between. CDR3 length: 14 residues. The germline gives CDR1 SNHLY, CDR2 FYNNEI. The CDR3 DNA sequence: TGTGCCAGCAGTGAAGAAACGTCAAATCAGCCCCAGCATTTT. Its translation: CASSEETSNQPQHF.

This clone is a singleton in its sample. The chain has TRBV20-1 and TRBJ2-1, with D possibly matching TRBD1 (5 bases). Germline CDR1 DFQATT, CDR2 SNEGSKA (reference sequence). The CDR3 sequence is 11 residues long. Between the trimmed V and J ends, which lost 5 bases and 7 bases, there was a span of 9 bases. The CDR3 region is CSAPQGNEQFF. DNA of the CDR3: TGCAGTGCTCCTCAGGGTAATGAGCAGTTCTTC.

V gene TRBV7-2 combines with J gene TRBJ2-7, with 9 nucleotides matching TRBD2. V was clipped by 0 bases and J by 6 bases; unmatched bases: 3. This CDR3 is 14 amino acids long. Germline assignment: CDR1 SGHTA and CDR2 FQGNSA. The CDR3 region is CASSLATSGLEQYF. CDR3 sequence (DNA): TGTGCCAGCAGCTTAGCGACTAGCGGCCTCGAGCAGTACTTC.

The chain combines TRBV4-3 with TRBJ2-1; TRBD2 matches at 9 bases. Germline loops: CDR1 LGHNA, CDR2 YSLEER. The CDR3 spans 17 residues. V shed 0 bases and J 8 bases; nucleotides not matched to a gene: 11. The CDR3 loop reads CASSQDPTREGPDEQFF. The CDR3 nucleotides read TGCGCCAGCAGCCAAGATCCGACGCGGGAGGGCCCAGATGAGCAGTTCTTC.

V and J are TRBV5-6 and TRBJ1-4, with D uncertain. The CDR3 is 14 residues long. The germline V and J ends were trimmed by 0 bases and 6 bases, with 9 bases remaining between them. Germline V gives CDR1 SGHDT, CDR2 YYEEEE. CDR3 residues: CASSLGGVDEKLFF. The CDR3 coding sequence is TGTGCCAGCAGCTTGGGTGGGGTAGATGAAAAACTGTTTTTT. The full variable domain, completed using reference TRBV5-6 and TRBJ1-4, is DAGVTQSPTHLIKTRGQQVTLRCSPKSGHDTVSWYQQALGQGPQFIFQYYEEEERQRGNFPDRFSGHQFPNYSSELNVNALLLGDSALYLCASSLGGVDEKLFFGSGTQLSVL.

This clone was observed once. The V gene is TRBV11-2, the J gene TRBJ2-1; 11 bases align to TRBD1. Trimming removed 1 base from V and 15 bases from J; junction bases left unmatched: 2. The CDR3 has 12 amino acids. The germline V gene encodes CDR1 SGHAT and CDR2 FQNNGV. The CDR3 sequence is CASSLAGTGGFF. The DNA for the CDR3 is TGTGCCAGCAGCTTAGCTGGGACAGGGGGGTTCTTC.

This clone turned up a few times. The rearrangement uses TRBV6-6 and TRBJ2-1, with TRBD2 matching 9 bases. CDR1 MNHNY and CDR2 SVGAGI come from the germline V gene (reference sequence). This CDR3 is built from 16 residues. V shed 4 bases, J shed 4 bases, and the junction held 8 bases outside the gene matches. CDR3 loop: CASSSLAGALYNEQFF. The CDR3 nucleotides are TGTGCCAGCAGTTCCTTAGCGGGAGCCTTATACAATGAGCAGTTCTTC.

V usage is TRBV11-2 and J usage is TRBJ1-6; D remains unclear. The germline gives CDR1 SGHAT, CDR2 FQNNGV. Trimming left V 1 base short and J 7 bases short, with 8 bases between. The CDR3 length is 14 residues. CDR3: CASSLGPANSPLHF. The CDR3 region has the DNA TGTGCCAGCAGCTTAGGTCCGGCCAATTCACCCCTCCACTTT. Looking up the rest from reference TRBV11-2 and TRBJ1-6 gives the full variable domain: EAGVAQSPRYKIIEKRQSVAFWCNPISGHATLYWYQQILGQGPKLLIQFQNNGVVDDSQLPKDRFSAERLKGVDSTLKIQPAKLEDSAVYLCASSLGPANSPLHFGNGTRLTVT.

There are a few counts of this clone. The rearrangement links TRBV19 to TRBJ2-4; D not certain. The CDR3 length is 14 residues. Germline V lookup: CDR1 LNHDA, CDR2 SQIVND (reference sequence). The ends were cut back, 3 bases at V and 0 bases at J, with 6 bases in the middle. The CDR3 sequence is CASSIDGAKNIQYF. Here the CDR3 DNA reads TGTGCCAGTAGTATTGATGGAGCCAAAAACATTCAGTACTTC.

V is TRBV7-8 and J is TRBJ2-7, with 16 bases fitting TRBD2. The CDR3 is made up of 17 amino acids. Germline V gives CDR1 SGHVS, CDR2 FQNEAQ. V dropped 7 bases and J dropped 5; count of bases not matched to a gene: 11. CDR3 in DNA: TGTGCCAGCACAAACTCGGGACTAGCGGGAGGGCCCAACGAGCAGTACTTC. The encoded protein is CASTNSGLAGGPNEQYF. Based on the CDR3 plus reference TRBV7-8 and TRBJ2-7, the full variable domain is GAGVSQSPRYKVAKRGQDVALRCDPISGHVSLFWYQQALGQGPEFLTYFQNEAQLDKSGLPSDRFFAERPEGSVSTLKIQRTQQEDSAVYLCASTNSGLAGGPNEQYFGPGTRLTVT.

This sequence joins TRBV4-3 and TRBJ2-5; D possibly matches TRBD1 or TRBD2 (5 bases each). The CDR3 extends over 13 amino acids. CDR1 LGHNA and CDR2 YSLEER come from the germline V gene. V was cut by 5 bases and J by 3 bases, with 10 bases left in between. CDR3 DNA: TGCGCCAGCAGCGTCGGGACGGAAGAGACCCAGTACTTC. It translates to CASSVGTEETQYF.

This rearrangement joins TRBV6-4 to TRBJ1-5, with D possibly TRBD1 on 5 matching bases. Germline loops: CDR1 MRHNA, CDR2 SNTAGT. The CDR3 totals 15 residues. Trimming took off 3 bases at V and 2 bases at J, with 11 bases between the two ends. The CDR3 DNA sequence: TGTGCCAGCAGTGAGGCGGCGGGGGGCAATCAGCCCCAGCATTTT. Translation gives CASSEAAGGNQPQHF.

This chain connects TRBV9 to TRBJ1-2, with 9 bases matching TRBD1. Germline V gives CDR1 SGDLS, CDR2 YYNGEE. J lost 12 bases, V lost 0 bases, and 15 bases had no gene match. The CDR3 contains 16 residues. The CDR3, as DNA: TGTGCCAGCAGCGTAGACCCCGGGACAGGGAGCCCCATCGACACCTTC. As protein: CASSVDPGTGSPIDTF.

This clone turned up a few times. V usage is TRBV6-6 and J usage is TRBJ2-7; D ambiguous. The CDR3 contains 13 residues. CDR1 and CDR2 from the germline V gene are MNHNY and SVGAGI (reference sequence). V was trimmed by 0 bases and J by 5 bases, leaving 8 bases between them. The CDR3: CASSYSGSDEQYF. DNA of the CDR3: TGTGCCAGCAGTTACTCTGGTAGTGACGAGCAGTACTTC.